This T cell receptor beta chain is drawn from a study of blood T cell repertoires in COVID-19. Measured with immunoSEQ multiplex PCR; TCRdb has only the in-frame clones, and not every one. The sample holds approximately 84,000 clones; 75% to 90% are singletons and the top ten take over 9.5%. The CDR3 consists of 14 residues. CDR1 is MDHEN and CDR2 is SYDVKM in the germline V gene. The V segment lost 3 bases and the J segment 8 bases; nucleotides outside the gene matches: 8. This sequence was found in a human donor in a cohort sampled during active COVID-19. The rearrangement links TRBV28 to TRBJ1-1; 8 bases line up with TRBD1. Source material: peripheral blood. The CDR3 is CASSFSRTGFEAFF. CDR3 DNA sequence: TGTGCCAGCAGTTTCTCCCGGACAGGGTTCGAAGCTTTCTTT. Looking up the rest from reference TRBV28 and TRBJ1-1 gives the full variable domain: DVKVTQSSRYLVKRTGEKVFLECVQDMDHENMFWYRQDPGLGLRLIYFSYDVKMKEKGDIPEGYSVSREKKERFSLILESASTNQTSMYLCASSFSRTGFEAFFGQGTRLTVV.